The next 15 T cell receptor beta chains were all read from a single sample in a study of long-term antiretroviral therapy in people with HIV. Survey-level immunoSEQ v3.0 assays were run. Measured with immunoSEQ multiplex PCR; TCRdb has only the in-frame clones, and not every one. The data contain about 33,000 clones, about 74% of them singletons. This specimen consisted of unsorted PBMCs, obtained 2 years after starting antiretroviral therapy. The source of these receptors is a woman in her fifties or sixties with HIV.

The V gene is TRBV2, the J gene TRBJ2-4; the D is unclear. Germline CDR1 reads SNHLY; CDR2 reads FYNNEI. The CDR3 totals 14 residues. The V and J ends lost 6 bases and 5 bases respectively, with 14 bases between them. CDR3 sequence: CASRPARSQNIQYF. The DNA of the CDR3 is TGTGCCAGCAGGCCGGCCAGGTCTCAAAACATTCAGTACTTC.

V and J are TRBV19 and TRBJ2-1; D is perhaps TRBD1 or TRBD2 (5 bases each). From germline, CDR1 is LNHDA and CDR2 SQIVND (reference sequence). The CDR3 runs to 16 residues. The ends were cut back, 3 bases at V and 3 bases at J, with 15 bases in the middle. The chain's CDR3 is CASSMMRGELYNEQFF. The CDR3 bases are TGTGCCAGTAGTATGATGAGGGGTGAACTCTACAATGAGCAGTTCTTC.

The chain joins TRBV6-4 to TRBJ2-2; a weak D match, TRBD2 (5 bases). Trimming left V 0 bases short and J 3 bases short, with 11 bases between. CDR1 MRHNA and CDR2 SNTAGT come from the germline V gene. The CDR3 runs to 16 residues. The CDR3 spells CASSDSGDRDTGELFF. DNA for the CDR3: TGTGCCAGCAGTGACTCCGGGGATCGAGACACCGGGGAGCTGTTTTTT.

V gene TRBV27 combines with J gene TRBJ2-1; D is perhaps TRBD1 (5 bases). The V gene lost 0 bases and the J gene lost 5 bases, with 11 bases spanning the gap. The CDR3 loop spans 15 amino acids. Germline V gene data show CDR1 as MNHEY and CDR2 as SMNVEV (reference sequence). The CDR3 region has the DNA TGTGCCAGCAGTTTATCCGTCGCCAGGGACAATGAGCAGTTCTTC. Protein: CASSLSVARDNEQFF.

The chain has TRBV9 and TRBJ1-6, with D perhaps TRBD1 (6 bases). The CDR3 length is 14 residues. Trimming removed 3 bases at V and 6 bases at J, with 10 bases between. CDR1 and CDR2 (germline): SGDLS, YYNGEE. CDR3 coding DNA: TGTGCCAGCAGCGCTATGGACAGTAATTCACCCCTCCACTTT. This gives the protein CASSAMDSNSPLHF.

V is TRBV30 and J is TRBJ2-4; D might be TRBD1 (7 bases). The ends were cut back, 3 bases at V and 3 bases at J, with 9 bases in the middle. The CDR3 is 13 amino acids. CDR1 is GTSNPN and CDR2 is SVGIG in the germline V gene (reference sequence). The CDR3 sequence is CAWRRDSKNIQYF. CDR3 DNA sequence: TGTGCCTGGAGGCGGGACAGCAAAAACATTCAGTACTTC.

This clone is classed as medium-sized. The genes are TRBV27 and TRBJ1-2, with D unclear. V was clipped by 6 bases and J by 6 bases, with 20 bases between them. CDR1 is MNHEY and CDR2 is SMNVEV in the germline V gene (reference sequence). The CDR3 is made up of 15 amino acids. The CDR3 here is CASSQKAGGPNGYTF. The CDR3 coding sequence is TGTGCCAGCAGCCAAAAGGCGGGCGGGCCCAATGGCTACACCTTC.

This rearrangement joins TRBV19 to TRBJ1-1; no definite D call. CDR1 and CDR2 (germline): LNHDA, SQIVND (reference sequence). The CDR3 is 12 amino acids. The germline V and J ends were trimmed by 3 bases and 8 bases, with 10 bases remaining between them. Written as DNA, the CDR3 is TGTGCCAGTAGTATTGTGGCAGCCGAAGCTTTCTTT. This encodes CASSIVAAEAFF.

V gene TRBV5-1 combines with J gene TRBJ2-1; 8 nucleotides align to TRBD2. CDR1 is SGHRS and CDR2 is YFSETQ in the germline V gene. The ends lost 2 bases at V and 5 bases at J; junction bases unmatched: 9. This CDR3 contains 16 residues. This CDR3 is CASSLSGTRYDNEQFF. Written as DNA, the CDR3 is TGCGCCAGCAGCTTATCCGGGACTAGGTACGACAATGAGCAGTTCTTC.

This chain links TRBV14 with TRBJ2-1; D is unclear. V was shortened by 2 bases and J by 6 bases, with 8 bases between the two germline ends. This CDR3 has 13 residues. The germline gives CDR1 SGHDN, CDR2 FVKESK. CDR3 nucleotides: TGTGCCAGCAGCCAATTAGGTAGCAATGAGCAGTTCTTC. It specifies CASSQLGSNEQFF.

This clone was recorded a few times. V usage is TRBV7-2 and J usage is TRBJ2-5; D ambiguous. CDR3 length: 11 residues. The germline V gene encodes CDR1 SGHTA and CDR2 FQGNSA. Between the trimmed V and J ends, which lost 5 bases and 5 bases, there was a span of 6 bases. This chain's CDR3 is CASSQKETQYF. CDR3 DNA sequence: TGTGCCAGCAGCCAAAAGGAGACCCAGTACTTC.

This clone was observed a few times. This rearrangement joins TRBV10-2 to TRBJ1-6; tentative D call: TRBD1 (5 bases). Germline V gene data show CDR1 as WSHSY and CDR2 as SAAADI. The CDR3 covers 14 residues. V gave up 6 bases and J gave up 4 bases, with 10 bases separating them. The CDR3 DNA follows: TGCGCCAGCAGCCTAGCAGGGTATAATTCACCCCTCCACTTT. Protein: CASSLAGYNSPLHF.

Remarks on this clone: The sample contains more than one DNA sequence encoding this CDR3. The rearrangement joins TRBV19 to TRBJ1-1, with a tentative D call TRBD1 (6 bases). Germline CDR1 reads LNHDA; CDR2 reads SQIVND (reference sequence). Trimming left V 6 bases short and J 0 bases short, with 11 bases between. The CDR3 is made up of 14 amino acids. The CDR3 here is CASRDSAMNTEAFF. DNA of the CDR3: TGTGCCAGTAGGGACAGCGCCATGAACACTGAAGCTTTCTTT.

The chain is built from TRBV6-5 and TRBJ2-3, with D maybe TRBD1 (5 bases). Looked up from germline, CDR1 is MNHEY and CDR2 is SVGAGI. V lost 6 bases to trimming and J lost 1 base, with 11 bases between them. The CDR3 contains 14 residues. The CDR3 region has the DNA TGTGCCAGCAGAACGTTAGGGGGCACAGATACGCAGTATTTT. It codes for CASRTLGGTDTQYF.

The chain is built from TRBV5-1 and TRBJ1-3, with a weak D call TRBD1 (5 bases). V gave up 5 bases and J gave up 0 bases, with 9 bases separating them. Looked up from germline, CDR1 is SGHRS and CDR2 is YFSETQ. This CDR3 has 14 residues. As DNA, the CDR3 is TGCGCCAGCAGTGTGGGGCCCTCTGGAAACACCATATATTTT. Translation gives CASSVGPSGNTIYF.